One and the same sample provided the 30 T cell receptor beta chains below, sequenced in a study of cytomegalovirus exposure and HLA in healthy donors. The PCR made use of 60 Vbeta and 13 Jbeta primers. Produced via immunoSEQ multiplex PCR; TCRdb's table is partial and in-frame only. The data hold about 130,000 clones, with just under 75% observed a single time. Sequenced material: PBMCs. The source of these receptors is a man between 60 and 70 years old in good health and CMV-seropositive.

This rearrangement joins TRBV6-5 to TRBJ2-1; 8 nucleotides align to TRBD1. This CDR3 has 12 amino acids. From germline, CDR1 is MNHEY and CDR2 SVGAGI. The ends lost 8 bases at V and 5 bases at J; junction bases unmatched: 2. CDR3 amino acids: CASWDRHNEQFF. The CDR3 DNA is TGTGCCAGCTGGGACAGGCACAATGAGCAGTTCTTC.

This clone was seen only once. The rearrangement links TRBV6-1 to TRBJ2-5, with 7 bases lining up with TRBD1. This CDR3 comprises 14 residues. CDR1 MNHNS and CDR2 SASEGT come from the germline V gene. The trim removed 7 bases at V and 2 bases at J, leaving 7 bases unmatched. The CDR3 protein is CASIQGESQETQYF. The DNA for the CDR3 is TGTGCCAGCATCCAGGGGGAAAGTCAAGAGACCCAGTACTTC.

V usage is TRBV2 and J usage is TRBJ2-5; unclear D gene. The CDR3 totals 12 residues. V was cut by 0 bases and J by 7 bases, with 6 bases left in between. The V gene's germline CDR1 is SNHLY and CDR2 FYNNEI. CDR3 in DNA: TGTGCCAGCAGTGAAGCGGCAGGGACCCAGTACTTC. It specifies CASSEAAGTQYF.

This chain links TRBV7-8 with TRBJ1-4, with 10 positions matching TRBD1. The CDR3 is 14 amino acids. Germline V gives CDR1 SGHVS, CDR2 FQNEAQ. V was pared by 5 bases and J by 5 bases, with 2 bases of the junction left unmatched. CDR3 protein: CASSRQGANEKLFF. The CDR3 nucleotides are TGTGCCAGCAGCCGACAGGGGGCCAATGAAAAACTGTTTTTT. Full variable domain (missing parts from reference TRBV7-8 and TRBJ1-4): GAGVSQSPRYKVAKRGQDVALRCDPISGHVSLFWYQQALGQGPEFLTYFQNEAQLDKSGLPSDRFFAERPEGSVSTLKIQRTQQEDSAVYLCASSRQGANEKLFFGSGTQLSVL.

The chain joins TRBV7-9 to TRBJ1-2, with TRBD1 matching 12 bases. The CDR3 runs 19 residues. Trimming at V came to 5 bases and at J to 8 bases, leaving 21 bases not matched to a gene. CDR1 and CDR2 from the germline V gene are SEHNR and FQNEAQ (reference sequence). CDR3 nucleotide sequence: TGTGCCAGCAGCCAGCGATCGGGACAGGGGGCCCATGAGGCCCACGGCTACACCTTC. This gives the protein CASSQRSGQGAHEAHGYTF.

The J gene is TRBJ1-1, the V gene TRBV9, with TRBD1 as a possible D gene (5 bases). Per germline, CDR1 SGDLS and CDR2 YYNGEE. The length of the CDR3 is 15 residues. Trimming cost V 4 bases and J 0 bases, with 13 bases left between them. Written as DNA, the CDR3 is TGTGCCAGCAGCCCCCGACAGAAAATGAACACTGAAGCTTTCTTT. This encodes CASSPRQKMNTEAFF.

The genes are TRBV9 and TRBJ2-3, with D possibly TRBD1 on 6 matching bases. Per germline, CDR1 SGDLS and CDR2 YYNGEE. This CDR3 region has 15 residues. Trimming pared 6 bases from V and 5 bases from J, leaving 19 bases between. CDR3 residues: CASTPGSRGGDTQYF. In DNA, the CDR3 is TGTGCCAGCACCCCAGGGTCCAGGGGCGGAGATACGCAGTATTTT. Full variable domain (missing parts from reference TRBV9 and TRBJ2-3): DSGVTQTPKHLITATGQRVTLRCSPRSGDLSVYWYQQSLDQGLQFLIQYYNGEERAKGNILERFSAQQFPDLHSELNLSSLELGDSALYFCASTPGSRGGDTQYFGPGTRLTVL.

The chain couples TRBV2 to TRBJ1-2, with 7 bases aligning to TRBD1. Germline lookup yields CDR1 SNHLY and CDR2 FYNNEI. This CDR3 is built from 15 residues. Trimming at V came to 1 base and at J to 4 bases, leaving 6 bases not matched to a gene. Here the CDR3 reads CASSEEGAGSYGYTF. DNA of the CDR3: TGTGCCAGCAGTGAAGAGGGGGCAGGGTCCTATGGCTACACCTTC.

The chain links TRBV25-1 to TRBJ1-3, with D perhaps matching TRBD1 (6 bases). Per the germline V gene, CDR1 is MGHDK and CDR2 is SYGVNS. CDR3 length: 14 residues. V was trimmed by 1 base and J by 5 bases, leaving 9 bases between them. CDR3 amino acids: CASSESGARNTIYF. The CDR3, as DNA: TGTGCCAGCAGTGAATCAGGGGCGCGAAACACCATATATTTT.

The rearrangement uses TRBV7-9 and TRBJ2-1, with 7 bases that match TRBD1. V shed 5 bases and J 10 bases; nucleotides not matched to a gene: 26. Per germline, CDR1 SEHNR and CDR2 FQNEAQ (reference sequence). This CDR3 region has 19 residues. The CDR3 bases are TGTGCCAGCAGCGCAGACCGAGTTCCGCTCCGAGGGGGCGCAGGGGAGCAGTTCTTC. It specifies CASSADRVPLRGGAGEQFF. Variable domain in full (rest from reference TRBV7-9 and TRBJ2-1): DTGVSQNPRHKITKRGQNVTFRCDPISEHNRLYWYRQTLGQGPEFLTYFQNEAQLEKSRLLSDRFSAERPKGSFSTLEIQRTEQGDSAMYLCASSADRVPLRGGAGEQFFGPGTRLTVL.

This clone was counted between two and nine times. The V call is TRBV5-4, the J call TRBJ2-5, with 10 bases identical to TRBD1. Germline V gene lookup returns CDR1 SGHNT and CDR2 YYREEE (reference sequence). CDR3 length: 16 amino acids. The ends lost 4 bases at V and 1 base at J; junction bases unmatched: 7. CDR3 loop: CASSPSTGGAQETQYF. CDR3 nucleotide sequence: TGTGCCAGCAGCCCATCGACAGGGGGCGCCCAAGAGACCCAGTACTTC.

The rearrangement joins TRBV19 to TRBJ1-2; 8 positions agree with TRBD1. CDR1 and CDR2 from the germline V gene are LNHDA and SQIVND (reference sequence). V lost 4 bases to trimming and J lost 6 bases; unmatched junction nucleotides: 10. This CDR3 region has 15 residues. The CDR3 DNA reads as TGTGCCAGTAGTAACCCAGGGGGCTCTTACGATGGCTACACCTTC. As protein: CASSNPGGSYDGYTF.

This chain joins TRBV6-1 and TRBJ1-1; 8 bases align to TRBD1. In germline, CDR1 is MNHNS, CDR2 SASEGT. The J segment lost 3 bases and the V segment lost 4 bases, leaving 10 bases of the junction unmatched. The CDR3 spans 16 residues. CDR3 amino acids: CASSAPRGRFDTEAFF. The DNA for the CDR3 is TGTGCCAGCAGTGCGCCCAGGGGGCGGTTTGACACTGAAGCTTTCTTT.

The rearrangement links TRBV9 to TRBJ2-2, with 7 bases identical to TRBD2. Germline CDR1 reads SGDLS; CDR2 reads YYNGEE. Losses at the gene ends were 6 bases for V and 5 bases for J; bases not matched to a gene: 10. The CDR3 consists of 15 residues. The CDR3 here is CASTIAGTATGELFF. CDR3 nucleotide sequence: TGTGCCAGCACAATAGCGGGTACGGCGACCGGGGAGCTGTTTTTT.

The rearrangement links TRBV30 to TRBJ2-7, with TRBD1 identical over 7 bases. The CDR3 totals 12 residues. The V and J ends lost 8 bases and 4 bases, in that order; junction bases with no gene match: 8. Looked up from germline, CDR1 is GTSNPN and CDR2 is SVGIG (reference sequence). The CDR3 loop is CAGLTGLYEQYF. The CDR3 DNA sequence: TGTGCCGGACTGACAGGGCTTTACGAGCAGTACTTC. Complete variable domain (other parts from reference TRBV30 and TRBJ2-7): SQTIHQWPATLVQPVGSPLSLECTVEGTSNPNLYWYRQAAGRGLQLLFYSVGIGQISSEVPQNLSASRPQDRQFILSSKKLLLSDSGFYLCAGLTGLYEQYFGPGTRLTVT.

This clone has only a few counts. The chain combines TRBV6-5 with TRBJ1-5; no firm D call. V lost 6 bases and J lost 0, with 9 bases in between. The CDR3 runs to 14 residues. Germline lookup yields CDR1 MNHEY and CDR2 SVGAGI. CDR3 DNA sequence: TGTGCCAGCAGCCTCGACAATAGCAATCAGCCCCAGCATTTT. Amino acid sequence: CASSLDNSNQPQHF.

The CDR3 sequence: CASSPRPDTEAFF. CDR3 nucleotides: TGTGCCAGCAGCCCCCGTCCGGACACTGAAGCTTTCTTT. V is TRBV9 and J is TRBJ1-1; D is ambiguous. Trimming cost V 4 bases and J 3 bases, with 10 bases left between them. This CDR3 is 13 amino acids long. Germline lookup yields CDR1 SGDLS and CDR2 YYNGEE.

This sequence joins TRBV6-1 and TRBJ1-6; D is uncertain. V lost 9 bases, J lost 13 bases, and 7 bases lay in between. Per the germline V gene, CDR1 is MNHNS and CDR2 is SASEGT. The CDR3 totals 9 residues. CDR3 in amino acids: CASWRPLHF. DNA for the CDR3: TGTGCCAGTTGGAGGCCCCTCCACTTT.

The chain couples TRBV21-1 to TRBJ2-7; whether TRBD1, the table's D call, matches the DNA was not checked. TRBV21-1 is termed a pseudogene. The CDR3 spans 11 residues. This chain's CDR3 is CAGEQGYEQYF. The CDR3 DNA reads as TGTGCCGGGGAACAGGGGTACGAGCAGTACTTC.

CDR3 sequence reads: CASSGPGVGTGELFF. DNA of the CDR3: TGTGCCAGCAGTGGTCCGGGTGTCGGCACCGGGGAGCTGTTTTTT. The chain employs TRBV6-1 and TRBJ2-2; D unresolved. Trimming took 4 bases from V and 4 from J, leaving 13 bases between them. The CDR3 contains 15 residues. Per germline, CDR1 MNHNS and CDR2 SASEGT.

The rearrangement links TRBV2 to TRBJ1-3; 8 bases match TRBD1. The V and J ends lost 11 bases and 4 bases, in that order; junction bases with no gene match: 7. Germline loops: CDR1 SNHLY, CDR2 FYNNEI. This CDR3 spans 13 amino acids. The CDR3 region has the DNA TGTGCCGGTAGACAGGGGTTAGGAAACACCATATATTTT. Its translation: CAGRQGLGNTIYF.

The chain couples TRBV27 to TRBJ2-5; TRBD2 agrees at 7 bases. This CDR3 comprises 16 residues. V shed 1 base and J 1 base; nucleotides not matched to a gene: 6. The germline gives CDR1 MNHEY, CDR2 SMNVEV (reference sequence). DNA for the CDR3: TGTGCCAGCAGTTTATACTCTAGCGGAGTCCAAGAGACCCAGTACTTC. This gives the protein CASSLYSSGVQETQYF.

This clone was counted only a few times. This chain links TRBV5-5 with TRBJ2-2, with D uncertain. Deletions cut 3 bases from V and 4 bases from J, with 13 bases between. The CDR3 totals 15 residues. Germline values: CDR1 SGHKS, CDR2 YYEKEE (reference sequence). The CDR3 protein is CASSSPRVGTGELFF. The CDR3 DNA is TGTGCCAGCAGCTCCCCTCGGGTGGGCACCGGGGAGCTGTTTTTT.

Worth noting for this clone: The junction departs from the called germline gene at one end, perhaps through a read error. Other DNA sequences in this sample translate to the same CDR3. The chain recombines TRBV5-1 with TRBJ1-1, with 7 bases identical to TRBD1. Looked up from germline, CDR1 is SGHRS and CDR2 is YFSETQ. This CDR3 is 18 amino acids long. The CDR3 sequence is CASSFLPVGGTENTEAFF. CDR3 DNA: TGCGCCAGCAGCTTCCTACCGGTTGGAGGGACAGAGAACACCGAAGCTTTCTTT.

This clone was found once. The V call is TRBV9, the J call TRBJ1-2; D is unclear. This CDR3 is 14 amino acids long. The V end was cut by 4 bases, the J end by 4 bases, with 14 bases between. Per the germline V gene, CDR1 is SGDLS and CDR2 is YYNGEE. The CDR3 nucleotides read TGTGCCAGCAGCTCCCCGAGTCAGGCCTATGGCTACACCTTC. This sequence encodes CASSSPSQAYGYTF.

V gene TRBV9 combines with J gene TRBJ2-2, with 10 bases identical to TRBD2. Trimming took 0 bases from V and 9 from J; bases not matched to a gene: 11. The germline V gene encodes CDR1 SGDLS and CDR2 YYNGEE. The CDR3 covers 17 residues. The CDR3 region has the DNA TGTGCCAGCAGCGTAGGAAGTAGCGGGGGGCTCTCGAGGGAGCTGTTTTTT. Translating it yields CASSVGSSGGLSRELFF.

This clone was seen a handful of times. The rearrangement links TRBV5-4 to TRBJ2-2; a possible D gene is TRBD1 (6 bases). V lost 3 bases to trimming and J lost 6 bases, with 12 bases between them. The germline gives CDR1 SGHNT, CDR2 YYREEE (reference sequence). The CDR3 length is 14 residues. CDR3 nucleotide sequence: TGTGCCAGCAGCTACCCAGGGGCGCCCGGGGAGCTGTTTTTT. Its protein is CASSYPGAPGELFF.

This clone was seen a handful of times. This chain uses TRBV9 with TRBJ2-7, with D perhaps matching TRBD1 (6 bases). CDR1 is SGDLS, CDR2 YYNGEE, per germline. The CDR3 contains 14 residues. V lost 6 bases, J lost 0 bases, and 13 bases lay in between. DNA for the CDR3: TGTGCCAGCACCTCAGGGGCCTACTCCTACGAGCAGTACTTC. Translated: CASTSGAYSYEQYF. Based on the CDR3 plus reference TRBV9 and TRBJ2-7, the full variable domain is DSGVTQTPKHLITATGQRVTLRCSPRSGDLSVYWYQQSLDQGLQFLIQYYNGEERAKGNILERFSAQQFPDLHSELNLSSLELGDSALYFCASTSGAYSYEQYFGPGTRLTVT.

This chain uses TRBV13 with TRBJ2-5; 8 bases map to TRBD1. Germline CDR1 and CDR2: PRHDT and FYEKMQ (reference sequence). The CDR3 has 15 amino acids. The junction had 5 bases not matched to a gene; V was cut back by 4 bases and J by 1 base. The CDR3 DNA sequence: TGTGCCAGCAGCTCACGGACAGGGAGCCAAGAGACCCAGTACTTC. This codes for CASSSRTGSQETQYF.

The CDR3 nucleotides are TGTGCCAGCAGTTACCGCGGAGGGGCCAATGAAAAACTGTTTTTT. Amino acids: CASSYRGGANEKLFF. The V and J genes are TRBV6-6 and TRBJ1-4; D perhaps matches TRBD1 (5 bases). Per the germline V gene, CDR1 is MNHNY and CDR2 is SVGAGI (reference sequence). CDR3 size: 15 residues. The V gene lost 2 bases and the J gene lost 5 bases, with 12 bases spanning the gap.